This TCR beta chain was profiled in a study of OX40 agonist ivuxolimab in advanced cancers. V was clipped by 1 base and J by 5 bases; unmatched bases: 5. Looked up from germline, CDR1 is LGHNA and CDR2 is YNFKEQ. The CDR3 loop spans 15 amino acids. Assay used: immunoSEQ multiplex PCR; TCRdb lists only in-frame clones, some missing. This sample carries about 61,000 clones, approximately 90% of them seen once, and the ten largest clones take 1.9%. The chain carries TRBV4-2 and TRBJ1-1; TRBD1 agrees at 9 bases. Sample: CD4+ or CD8+ T cells sorted from blood, taken in a trial of the OX40 agonist ivuxolimab. This TCR came from an adult with an advanced solid tumor such as melanoma, head and neck, liver or kidney cancer. CDR3 DNA: TGTGCCAGCAGCCAAGGTGACAGGGGGAATACTGAAGCTTTCTTT. Residues: CASSQGDRGNTEAFF.